The 13 T cell receptor beta chains in this list originate from one sample, sequenced in a study of OX40 agonist ivuxolimab in advanced cancers. TCRdb's copy holds only in-frame clones and misses some; the assay was immunoSEQ multiplex PCR. The data contain about 100,000 clones, under 95% of them singletons. Sequencing used CD4+ or CD8+ T cells sorted from blood, obtained in a trial of the OX40 agonist ivuxolimab. The receptors originated from an adult with an advanced solid tumor such as melanoma, head and neck, liver or kidney cancer.

This chain joins TRBV9 and TRBJ2-5; D might be TRBD2 (5 bases). The V and J ends lost 1 base and 4 bases respectively, with 14 bases between them. Germline V gene sequence: CDR1 SGDLS, CDR2 YYNGEE. The CDR3 totals 15 residues. The CDR3 reads CASSVRAARGETQYF. CDR3 coding DNA: TGTGCCAGCAGCGTACGGGCAGCCCGGGGAGAGACCCAGTACTTC.

This rearrangement joins TRBV19 to TRBJ2-1, with 11 positions matching TRBD1. CDR1 and CDR2 (germline): LNHDA, SQIVND (reference sequence). The CDR3 totals 15 residues. V lost 7 bases and J lost 4; bases outside the gene matches: 6. The CDR3 protein is CASNTGQGGYNEQFF. In DNA, the CDR3 is TGTGCCAGTAACACGGGACAGGGGGGATACAATGAGCAGTTCTTC. Full variable domain (outside the CDR3, taken from reference TRBV19 and TRBJ2-1): DGGITQSPKYLFRKEGQNVTLSCEQNLNHDAMYWYRQDPGQGLRLIYYSQIVNDFQKGDIAEGYSVSREKKESFPLTVTSAQKNPTAFYLCASNTGQGGYNEQFFGPGTRLTVL.

The CDR3 nucleotides are TGTGCCAGCAGCCTCCAGGGGAGCGGGGCTAGCACAGATACGCAGTATTTT. It specifies CASSLQGSGASTDTQYF. The rearrangement joins TRBV7-2 to TRBJ2-3, with a tentative D call TRBD2 (7 bases). The length of the CDR3 is 17 residues. Trimming removed 5 bases at V and 0 bases at J, with 18 bases between. Germline CDR1 SGHTA, CDR2 FQGNSA.

V usage is TRBV27 and J usage is TRBJ1-6; D remains ambiguous. CDR1 and CDR2 from the germline V gene are MNHEY and SMNVEV (reference sequence). V was clipped by 6 bases and J by 8 bases, with 11 bases between them. The length of the CDR3 is 13 residues. The CDR3 reads CASRTRTDSPLHF. The DNA for the CDR3 is TGTGCCAGCAGAACAAGGACGGATTCACCCCTCCACTTT.

Note on this clone: The junction differs from germline at one of its ends, possibly a read error. V usage is TRBV19 and J usage is TRBJ2-1; D may be TRBD2 (5 bases). CDR1 is LNHDA, CDR2 SQIVND, per germline (reference sequence). The CDR3 runs 15 residues. The CDR3 DNA follows: TGTGCCAGTAGGATAGCGCTGAACTCCTACAATGAGCAGTTCTTC. It yields the protein CASRIALNSYNEQFF.

The chain couples TRBV30 to TRBJ2-6, with D possibly being TRBD2 (5 bases). This CDR3 is built from 15 residues. Trimming took 0 bases from V and 5 from J, leaving 11 bases between them. Germline CDR1 and CDR2: GTSNPN and SVGIG (reference sequence). The CDR3 sequence: CAWSVRGSWANVLTF. In nucleotides, the CDR3 is TGTGCCTGGAGTGTACGAGGGTCTTGGGCCAACGTCCTGACTTTC.

The rearrangement uses TRBV2 and TRBJ2-1; 7 bases match TRBD2. CDR1 is SNHLY, CDR2 FYNNEI, per germline. This CDR3 region has 15 residues. The V gene end was trimmed by 6 bases and the J gene end by 4 bases; junction bases not matched to a gene: 9. CDR3 sequence: CASSAQAGEYNEQFF. The DNA for the CDR3 is TGTGCCAGCAGCGCCCAGGCGGGAGAGTACAATGAGCAGTTCTTC.

Written as DNA, the CDR3 is TGTGCCAGCAGTTTATCGGGGTACACTGAAGCTTTCTTT. Translated: CASSLSGYTEAFF. This sequence joins TRBV27 and TRBJ1-1, with no clear D. Trimming took off 0 bases at V and 3 bases at J, with 5 bases between the two ends. This CDR3 is 13 amino acids long. The germline V gene has CDR1 MNHEY and CDR2 SMNVEV (reference sequence).

This rearrangement joins TRBV7-2 to TRBJ2-2; a weak D match, TRBD2 (5 bases). V was trimmed by 10 bases and J by 2 bases, leaving 14 bases between them. The length of the CDR3 is 14 residues. Germline V gives CDR1 SGHTA, CDR2 FQGNSA. The CDR3 sequence is CATGRAGNTGELFF. CDR3 coding DNA: TGTGCCACCGGGCGGGCCGGTAACACCGGGGAGCTGTTTTTT.

The chain joins TRBV10-3 to TRBJ1-3; D perhaps matches TRBD1 (6 bases). Germline-derived CDR1 and CDR2 are ENHRY and SYGVKD. This CDR3 region has 14 residues. Trimming took off 7 bases at V and 4 bases at J, with 14 bases between the two ends. CDR3 region: CAITQQGQGNTIYF. Written as DNA, the CDR3 is TGTGCCATCACCCAACAGGGACAAGGAAACACCATATATTTT.

This chain connects TRBV5-1 to TRBJ2-1, with 14 nucleotides matching TRBD2. CDR3 length equals 15 residues. The V and J ends lost 4 bases and 6 bases, in that order; junction bases with no gene match: 3. Per the germline V gene, CDR1 is SGHRS and CDR2 is YFSETQ. CDR3 nucleotides: TGCGCCAGCAGCCAGGGACTAGCGGGAGCCAATGAGCAGTTCTTC. This encodes CASSQGLAGANEQFF.

This clone was counted a few times. The chain recombines TRBV18 with TRBJ1-2, with a possible D match to TRBD1 (5 bases). The CDR3 consists of 14 residues. V shed 3 bases and J shed 6 bases, with 14 bases lying between them. Germline V gives CDR1 KGHSH, CDR2 LQKENI. CDR3 region: CASSPGGDLDGYTF. As DNA, the CDR3 is TGTGCCAGCTCACCCGGGGGAGACTTAGATGGCTACACCTTC. The whole variable domain, filled in from reference TRBV18 and TRBJ1-2, reads NAGVMQNPRHLVRRRGQEARLRCSPMKGHSHVYWYRQLPEEGLKFMVYLQKENIIDESGMPKERFSAEFPKEGPSILRIQQVVRGDSAAYFCASSPGGDLDGYTFGSGTRLTVV.

This clone was found once. This sequence joins TRBV28 and TRBJ2-3; D is unclear. This CDR3 spans 14 amino acids. Trimming shortened V by 10 bases and J by 0 bases, and 14 bases separated the two germline ends. Germline V gene data show CDR1 as MDHEN and CDR2 as SYDVKM. The CDR3 spells CATTHLPSTDTQYF. The CDR3 DNA sequence: TGTGCCACTACCCACTTACCTAGCACAGATACGCAGTATTTT.